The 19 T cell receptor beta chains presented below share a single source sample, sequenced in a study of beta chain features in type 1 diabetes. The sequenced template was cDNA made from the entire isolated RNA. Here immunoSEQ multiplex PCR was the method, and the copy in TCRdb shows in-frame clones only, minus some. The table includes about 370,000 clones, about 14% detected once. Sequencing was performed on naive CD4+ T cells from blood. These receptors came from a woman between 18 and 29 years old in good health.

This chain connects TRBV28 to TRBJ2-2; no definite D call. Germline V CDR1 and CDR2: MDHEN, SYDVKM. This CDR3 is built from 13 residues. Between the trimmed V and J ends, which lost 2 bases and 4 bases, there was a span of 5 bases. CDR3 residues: CASSLPITGELFF. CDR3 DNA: TGTGCCAGCAGTTTACCCATCACCGGGGAGCTGTTTTTT.

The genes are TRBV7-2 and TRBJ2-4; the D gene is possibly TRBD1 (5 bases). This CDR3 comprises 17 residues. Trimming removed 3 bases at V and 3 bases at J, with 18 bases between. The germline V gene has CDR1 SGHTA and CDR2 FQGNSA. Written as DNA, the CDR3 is TGTGCCAGCAGCTTTGGCGCCCCGACAGTCCGCAAAAACATTCAGTACTTC. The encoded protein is CASSFGAPTVRKNIQYF.

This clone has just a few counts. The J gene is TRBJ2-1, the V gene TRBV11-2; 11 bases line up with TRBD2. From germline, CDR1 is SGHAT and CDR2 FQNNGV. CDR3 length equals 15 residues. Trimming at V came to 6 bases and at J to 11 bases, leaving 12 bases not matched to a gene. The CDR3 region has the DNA TGTGCCAGCAGTCGAACTAGCGGGAGTTCGCCCCAGCAGTTCTTC. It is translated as CASSRTSGSSPQQFF.

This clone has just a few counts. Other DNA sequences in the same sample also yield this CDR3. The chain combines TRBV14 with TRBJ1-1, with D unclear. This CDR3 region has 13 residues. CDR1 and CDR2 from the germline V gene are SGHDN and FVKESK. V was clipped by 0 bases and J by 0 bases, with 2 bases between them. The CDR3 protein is CASSQDMNTEAFF. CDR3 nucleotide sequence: TGTGCCAGCAGCCAAGATATGAACACTGAAGCTTTCTTT.

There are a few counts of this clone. The CDR3: CAWSPHGGQPEAFF. CDR3 sequence (DNA): TGTGCCTGGAGTCCACACGGGGGACAGCCTGAAGCTTTCTTT. The chain employs TRBV30 and TRBJ1-1, with 7 bases matching TRBD1. The CDR3 has 14 residues. Germline trimming cut 2 bases from V and 6 bases from J; bases unmatched to any gene: 9. CDR1 is GTSNPN, CDR2 SVGIG, per germline (reference sequence). Variable domain in full (rest from reference TRBV30 and TRBJ1-1): SQTIHQWPATLVQPVGSPLSLECTVEGTSNPNLYWYRQAAGRGLQLLFYSVGIGQISSEVPQNLSASRPQDRQFILSSKKLLLSDSGFYLCAWSPHGGQPEAFFGQGTRLTVV.

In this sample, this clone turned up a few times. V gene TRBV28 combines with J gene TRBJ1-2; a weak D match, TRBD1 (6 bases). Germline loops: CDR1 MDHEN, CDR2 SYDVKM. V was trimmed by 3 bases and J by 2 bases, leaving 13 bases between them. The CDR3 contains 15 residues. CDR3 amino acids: CASSLTARGNYGYTF. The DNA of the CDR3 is TGTGCCAGCAGTTTGACTGCGAGGGGGAACTATGGCTACACCTTC.

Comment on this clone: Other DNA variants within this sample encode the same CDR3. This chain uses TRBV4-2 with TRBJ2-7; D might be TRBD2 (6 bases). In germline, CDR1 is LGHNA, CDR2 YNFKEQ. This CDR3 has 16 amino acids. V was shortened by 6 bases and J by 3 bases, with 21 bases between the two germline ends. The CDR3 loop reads CASSPGVGSGIYEQYF. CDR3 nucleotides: TGTGCCAGCAGTCCCGGGGTCGGGAGTGGTATCTACGAGCAGTACTTC.

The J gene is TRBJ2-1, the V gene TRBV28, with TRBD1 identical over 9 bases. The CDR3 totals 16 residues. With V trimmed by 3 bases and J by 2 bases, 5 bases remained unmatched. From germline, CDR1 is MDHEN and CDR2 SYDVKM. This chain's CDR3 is CASSLWGQGAYNEQFF. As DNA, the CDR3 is TGTGCCAGCAGTTTGTGGGGACAGGGCGCCTACAATGAGCAGTTCTTC.

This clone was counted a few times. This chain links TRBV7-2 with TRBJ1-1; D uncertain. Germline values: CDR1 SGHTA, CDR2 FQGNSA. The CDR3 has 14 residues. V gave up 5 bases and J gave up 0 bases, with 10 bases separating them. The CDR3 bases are TGTGCCAGCAGCCCCGGACTCATGAACACTGAAGCTTTCTTT. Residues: CASSPGLMNTEAFF.

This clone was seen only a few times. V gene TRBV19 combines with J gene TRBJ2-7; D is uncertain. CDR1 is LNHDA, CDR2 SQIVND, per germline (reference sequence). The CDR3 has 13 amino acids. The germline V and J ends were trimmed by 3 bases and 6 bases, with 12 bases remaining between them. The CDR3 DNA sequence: TGTGCCAGTAGTATGATACCGAGAAGCGAGCAGTACTTC. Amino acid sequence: CASSMIPRSEQYF.

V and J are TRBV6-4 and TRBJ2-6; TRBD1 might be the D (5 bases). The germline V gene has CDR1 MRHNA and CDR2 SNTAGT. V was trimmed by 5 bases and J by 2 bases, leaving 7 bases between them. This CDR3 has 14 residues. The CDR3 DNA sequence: TGTGCCAGCAGTAGGGGTCCTGGGGCCAACGTCCTGACTTTC. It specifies CASSRGPGANVLTF.

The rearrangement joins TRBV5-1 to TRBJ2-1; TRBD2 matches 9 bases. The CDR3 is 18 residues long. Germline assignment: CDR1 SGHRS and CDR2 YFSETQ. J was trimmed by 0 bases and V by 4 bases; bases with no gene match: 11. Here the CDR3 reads CASSGRGLAPSSYNEQFF. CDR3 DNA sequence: TGCGCCAGCAGCGGAAGGGGACTAGCACCGAGCTCCTACAATGAGCAGTTCTTC.

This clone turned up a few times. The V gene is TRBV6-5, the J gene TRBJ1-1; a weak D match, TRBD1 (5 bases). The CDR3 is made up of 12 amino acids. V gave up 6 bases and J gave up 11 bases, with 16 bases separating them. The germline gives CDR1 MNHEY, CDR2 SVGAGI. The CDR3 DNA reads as TGTGCCAGCAGCAGCCTCAGGGAGGAGGCTTTCTTT. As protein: CASSSLREEAFF.

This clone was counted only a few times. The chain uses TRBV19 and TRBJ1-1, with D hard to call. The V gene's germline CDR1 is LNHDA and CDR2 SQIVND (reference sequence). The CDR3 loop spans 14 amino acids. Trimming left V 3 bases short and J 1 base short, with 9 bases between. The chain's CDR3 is CASSMAGKNTEAFF. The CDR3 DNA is TGTGCCAGTAGTATGGCGGGTAAGAACACTGAAGCTTTCTTT. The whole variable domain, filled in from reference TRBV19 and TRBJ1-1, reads DGGITQSPKYLFRKEGQNVTLSCEQNLNHDAMYWYRQDPGQGLRLIYYSQIVNDFQKGDIAEGYSVSREKKESFPLTVTSAQKNPTAFYLCASSMAGKNTEAFFGQGTRLTVV.

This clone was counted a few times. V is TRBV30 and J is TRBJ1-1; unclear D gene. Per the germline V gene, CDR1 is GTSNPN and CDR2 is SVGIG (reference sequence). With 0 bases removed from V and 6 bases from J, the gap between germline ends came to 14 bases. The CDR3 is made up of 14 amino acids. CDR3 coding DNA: TGTGCCTGGAGTGTATTTAGGAGGTCCGCTGAAGCTTTCTTT. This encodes CAWSVFRRSAEAFF.

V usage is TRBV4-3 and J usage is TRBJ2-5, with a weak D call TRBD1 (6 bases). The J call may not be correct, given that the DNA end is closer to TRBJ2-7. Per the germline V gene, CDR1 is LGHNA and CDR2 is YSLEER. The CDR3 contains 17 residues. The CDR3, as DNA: TGCGCCAGCAGCCCAGATAACAGGGTTGGGGGCCTCTACGAGCAGTACTTC. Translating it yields CASSPDNRVGGLYEQYF.

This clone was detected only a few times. The chain's CDR3 is CASSPPKGQVNQPQHF. CDR3 nucleotide sequence: TGTGCCAGCTCACCACCGAAGGGACAAGTGAATCAGCCCCAGCATTTT. The chain joins TRBV18 to TRBJ1-5; a possible D gene is TRBD1 (6 bases). The V end was cut by 0 bases, the J end by 4 bases, with 13 bases between. The germline V gene encodes CDR1 KGHSH and CDR2 LQKENI. There are 16 residues in the CDR3.

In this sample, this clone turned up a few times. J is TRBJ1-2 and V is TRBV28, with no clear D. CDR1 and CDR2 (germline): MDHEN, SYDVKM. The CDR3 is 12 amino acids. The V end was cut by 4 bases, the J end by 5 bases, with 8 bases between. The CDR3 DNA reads TGTGCCAGCAGTTCCCTCGGGTATGGCTACACCTTC. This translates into CASSSLGYGYTF.

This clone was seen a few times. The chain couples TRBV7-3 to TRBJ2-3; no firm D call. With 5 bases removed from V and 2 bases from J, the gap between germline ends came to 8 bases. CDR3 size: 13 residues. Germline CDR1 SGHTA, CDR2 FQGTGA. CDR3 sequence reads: CASSPRPTDTQYF. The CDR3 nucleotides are TGTGCCAGCAGCCCTAGACCCACAGATACGCAGTATTTT.